This T cell receptor beta chain was profiled in a study of blood T cell repertoires in COVID-19. Study in general: Material from acute and convalescent COVID-19 was sourced from the United States, Italy and Spain. T cells, B-cell-depleted T cells, or PBMCs provided the cDNA or gDNA that served as material.

CDR1 is SGHNT and CDR2 is YENEEA in the germline V gene. The CDR3 runs 13 residues. Unmatched junction bases numbered 6, after V lost 5 bases and J lost 9 bases. Authors' analysis steps: The assay estimated nucleated cells by amplifying reference gene primers. Repertoires were generated with immunoSEQ multiplex PCR, while TCRdb's copy carries only in-frame clones and drops some. V, J and clone size are those of that table, while D and trimming were read from the DNA. Of 35,000 to 45,000 clones in the sample, about four fifths were seen once. This chain joins TRBV11-3 and TRBJ1-3, with 8 bases that match TRBD1. The origin of this receptor is a man aged 65-85 years with acute or convalescent COVID-19. Sequenced: peripheral blood. The CDR3: CASSVGQGTTIYF. Here the CDR3 DNA reads TGTGCCAGCAGCGTCGGACAGGGCACCACCATATATTTT. Together with reference TRBV11-3 and TRBJ1-3, the CDR3 gives the full variable domain: EAGVVQSPRYKIIEKKQPVAFWCNPISGHNTLYWYLQNLGQGPELLIRYENEEAVDDSQLPKDRFSAERLKGVDSTLKIQPAELGDSAVYLCASSVGQGTTIYFGEGSWLTVV.